This T cell receptor (beta chain) emerged from a study of CD8+CD57+ T cells in acquired aplastic anemia. On the study more broadly: The average for DNA from sorted CD4+ and CD8+ cells was roughly 3 ug.

With 8 bases removed from V and 3 bases from J, the gap between germline ends came to 14 bases. The germline V gene encodes CDR1 SNHLY and CDR2 FYNNEI. This CDR3 region has 14 residues. TCR beta VDJ and CDR3 profiles were obtained from a genomic DNA template. A single record per CDR3 protein comes from TCRdb applying MiXCR to the reads. The top ten clones hold around 2.7% of a sample with roughly 180,000 distinct CDR3 sequences, 46% of them seen once. This clonotype has a single count. This TCR was sampled from a human donor in good health. The V and J genes are TRBV2 and TRBJ2-1; D is undetermined. Sequenced sample: sorted CD4+, CD8+, or CD8+CD57+ T cells (not recorded which) from PBMCs. The CDR3 loop reads CASGQGPDYNEQFF. DNA for the CDR3: TGTGCCAGCGGCCAAGGGCCGGACTACAATGAGCAGTTCTTC.